This TCR beta chain is drawn from a study of blood T cells in healthy people across ages. Findings of the study overall: Because donor CMV status was unknown, expanded clonotype changes were possibly confounded. A strong correlation was found between TCR beta diversity and the percentage of naive T cells.

Germline V gene lookup returns CDR1 LGHDT and CDR2 YNNKEL (reference sequence). CDR3 length equals 16 residues. J gave up 1 base and V 0 bases, and 6 bases lay outside the gene matches. Sample-barcoded 5' priming and a J-beta primer mix drove a second PCR of roughly 7 to 11 cycles. Tagging of each cDNA molecule was performed by a template-switch adaptor with 12 random nucleotides. Every sample returned 3 million or more CDR3-containing paired-end reads. MiXCR, run by TCRdb on the 5' RACE reads, gives a single entry per CDR3 protein. The table includes 980,000 or so distinct CDR3 sequences, around 48% detected once. Worth noting for this clonotype: Antigen unknown.

The chain employs TRBV3-1 and TRBJ2-7, with 7 bases matching TRBD1. The specimen was blood. This TCR was sampled from a man younger than 40 in good health. CDR3 sequence: CASSQDGTVNSYEQYF. The DNA of the CDR3 is TGTGCCAGCAGCCAAGACGGGACAGTTAATTCCTACGAGCAGTACTTC.